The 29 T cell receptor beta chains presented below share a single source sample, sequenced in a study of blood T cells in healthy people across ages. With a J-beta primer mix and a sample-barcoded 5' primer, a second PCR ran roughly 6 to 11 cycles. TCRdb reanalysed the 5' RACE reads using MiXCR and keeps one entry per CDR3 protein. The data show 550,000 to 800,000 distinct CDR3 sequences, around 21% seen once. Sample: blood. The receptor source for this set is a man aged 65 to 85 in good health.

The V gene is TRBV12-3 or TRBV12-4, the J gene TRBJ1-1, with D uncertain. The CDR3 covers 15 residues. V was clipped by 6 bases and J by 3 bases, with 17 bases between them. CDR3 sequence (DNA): TGTGCCAGCAGCCCACCGTGGAACGGGGACACTGAAGCTTTCTTT. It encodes CASSPPWNGDTEAFF.

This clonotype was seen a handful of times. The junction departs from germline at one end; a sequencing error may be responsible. The CDR3 sequence: CASSESRPSVSSEQYF. CDR3 nucleotide sequence: TGTGCCAGCAGTGAAAGTAGGCCTAGCGTATCCTCCGAGCAGTACTTC. The V and J genes are TRBV2 and TRBJ2-7; possible D gene TRBD2, 6 bases. This CDR3 comprises 16 residues. Germline CDR1 and CDR2: SNHLY and FYNNEI.

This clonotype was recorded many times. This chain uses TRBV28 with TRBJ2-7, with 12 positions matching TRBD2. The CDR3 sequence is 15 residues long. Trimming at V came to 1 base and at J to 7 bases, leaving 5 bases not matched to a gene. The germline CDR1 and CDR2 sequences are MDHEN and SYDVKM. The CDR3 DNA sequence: TGTGCCAGCAGTTTATTGACTAGCGGGAGAGGAGAGCAGTACTTC. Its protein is CASSLLTSGRGEQYF.

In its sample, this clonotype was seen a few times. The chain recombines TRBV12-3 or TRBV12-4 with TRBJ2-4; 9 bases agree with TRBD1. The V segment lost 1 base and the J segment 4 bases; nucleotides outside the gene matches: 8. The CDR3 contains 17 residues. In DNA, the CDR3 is TGTGCCAGCAGTTTAGGACAGGGGGGATTGGCTAAAAACATTCAGTACTTC. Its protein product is CASSLGQGGLAKNIQYF.

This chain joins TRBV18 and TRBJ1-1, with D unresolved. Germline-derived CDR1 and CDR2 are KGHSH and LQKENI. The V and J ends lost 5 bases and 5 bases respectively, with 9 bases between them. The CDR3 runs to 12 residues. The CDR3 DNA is TGTGCCAGCTCAAATTTAAGGACTGAAGCTTTCTTT. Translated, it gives CASSNLRTEAFF. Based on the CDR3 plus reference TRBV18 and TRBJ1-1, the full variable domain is NAGVMQNPRHLVRRRGQEARLRCSPMKGHSHVYWYRQLPEEGLKFMVYLQKENIIDESGMPKERFSAEFPKEGPSILRIQQVVRGDSAAYFCASSNLRTEAFFGQGTRLTVV.

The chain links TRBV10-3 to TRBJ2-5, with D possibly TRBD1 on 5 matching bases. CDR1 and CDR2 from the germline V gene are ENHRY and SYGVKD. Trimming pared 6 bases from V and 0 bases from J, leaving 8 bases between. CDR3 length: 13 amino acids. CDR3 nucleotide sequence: TGTGCCATCAGCGGACAACACCAAGAGACCCAGTACTTC. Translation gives CAISGQHQETQYF.

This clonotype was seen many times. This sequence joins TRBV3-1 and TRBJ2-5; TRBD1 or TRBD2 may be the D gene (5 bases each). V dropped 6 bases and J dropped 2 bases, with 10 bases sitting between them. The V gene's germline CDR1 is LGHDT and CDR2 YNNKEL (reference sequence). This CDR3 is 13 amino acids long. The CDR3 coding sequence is TGTGCCAGCAGTGGGACGTTACAAGAGACCCAGTACTTC. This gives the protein CASSGTLQETQYF.

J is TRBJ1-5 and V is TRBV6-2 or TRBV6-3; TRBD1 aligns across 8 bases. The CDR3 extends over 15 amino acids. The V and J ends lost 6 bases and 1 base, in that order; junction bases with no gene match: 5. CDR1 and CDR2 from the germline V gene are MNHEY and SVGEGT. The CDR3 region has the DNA TGTGCCAGCAGAAGACAGGGGACGAGCAATCAGCCCCAGCATTTT. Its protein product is CASRRQGTSNQPQHF.

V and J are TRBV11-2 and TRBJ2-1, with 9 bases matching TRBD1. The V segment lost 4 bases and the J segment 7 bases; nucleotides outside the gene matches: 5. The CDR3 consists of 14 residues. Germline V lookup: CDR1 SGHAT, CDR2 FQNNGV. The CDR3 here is CASSSGTGRNEQFF. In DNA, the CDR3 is TGTGCCAGCAGCTCAGGGACAGGGAGGAATGAGCAGTTCTTC.

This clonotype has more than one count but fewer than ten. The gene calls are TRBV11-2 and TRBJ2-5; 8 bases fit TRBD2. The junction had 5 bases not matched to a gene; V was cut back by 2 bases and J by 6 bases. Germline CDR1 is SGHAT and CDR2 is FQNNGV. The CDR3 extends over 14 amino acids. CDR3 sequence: CASSLSLAGQTQYF. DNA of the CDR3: TGTGCCAGCAGCTTATCCTTAGCGGGACAGACCCAGTACTTC.

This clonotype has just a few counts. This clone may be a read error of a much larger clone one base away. This chain's CDR3 is CAIRTDTENILYF. Written as DNA, the CDR3 is TGTGCCATCAGGACGGACACGGAAAACATTCTGTACTTC. This chain links TRBV10-3 with TRBJ2-4; weak D call: TRBD1 (5 bases). The CDR3 has 13 residues. CDR1 ENHRY and CDR2 SYGVKD come from the germline V gene.

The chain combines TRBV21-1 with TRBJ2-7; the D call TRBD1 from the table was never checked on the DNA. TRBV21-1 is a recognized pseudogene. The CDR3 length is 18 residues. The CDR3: CASSKASQGANLNYEQYF. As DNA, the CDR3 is TGTGCCAGCAGCAAAGCTTCGCAGGGTGCCAACCTAAACTACGAGCAGTACTTC.

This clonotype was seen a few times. The CDR3 nucleotides read TGTGCCAGCAGGGAGGACAGGAACACAGATACGCAGTATTTT. Protein: CASREDRNTDTQYF. The chain carries TRBV7-3 and TRBJ2-3, with TRBD1 identical over 7 bases. J lost 2 bases, V lost 6 bases, and 5 bases had no gene match. Germline values: CDR1 SGHTA, CDR2 FQGTGA. The CDR3 covers 14 residues.

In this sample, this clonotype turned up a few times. The CDR3 is CASSLGGTGGNEQYF. In nucleotides, the CDR3 is TGTGCCAGCAGCTTAGGCGGTACAGGGGGCAATGAGCAGTACTTC. The V gene is TRBV7-2, the J gene TRBJ2-7, with 9 bases identical to TRBD1. V was pared by 1 base and J by 7 bases, with 8 bases of the junction left unmatched. Germline V CDR1 and CDR2: SGHTA, FQGNSA. This CDR3 contains 15 residues.

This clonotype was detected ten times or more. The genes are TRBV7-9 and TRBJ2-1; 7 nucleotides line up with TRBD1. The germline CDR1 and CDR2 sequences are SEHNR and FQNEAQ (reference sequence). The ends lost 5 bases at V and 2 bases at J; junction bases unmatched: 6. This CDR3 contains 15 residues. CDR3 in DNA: TGTGCCAGCAGCACCGGGACAGCAACCTACAATGAGCAGTTCTTC. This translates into CASSTGTATYNEQFF.

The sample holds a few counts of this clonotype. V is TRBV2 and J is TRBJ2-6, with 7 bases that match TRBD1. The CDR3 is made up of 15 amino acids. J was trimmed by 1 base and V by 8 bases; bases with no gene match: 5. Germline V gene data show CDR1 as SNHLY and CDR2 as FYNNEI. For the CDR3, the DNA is TGTGCCAGCGGACAGGTTCAATCTGGGGCCAACGTCCTGACTTTC. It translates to CASGQVQSGANVLTF. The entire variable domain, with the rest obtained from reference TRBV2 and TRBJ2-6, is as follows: EPEVTQTPSHQVTQMGQEVILRCVPISNHLYFYWYRQILGQKVEFLVSFYNNEISEKSEIFDDQFSVERPDGSNFTLKIRSTKLEDSAMYFCASGQVQSGANVLTFGAGSRLTVL.

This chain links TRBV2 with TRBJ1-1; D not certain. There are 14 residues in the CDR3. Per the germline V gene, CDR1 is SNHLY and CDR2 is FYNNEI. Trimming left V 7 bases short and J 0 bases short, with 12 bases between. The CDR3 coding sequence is TGTGCCAGCAATATTGGCAGCCTGAACACTGAAGCTTTCTTT. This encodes CASNIGSLNTEAFF.

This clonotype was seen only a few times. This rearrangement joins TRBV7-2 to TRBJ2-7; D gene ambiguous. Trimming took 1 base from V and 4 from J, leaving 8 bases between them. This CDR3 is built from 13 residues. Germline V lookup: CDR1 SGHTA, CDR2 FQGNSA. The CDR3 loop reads CASSLVTKYEQYF. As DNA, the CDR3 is TGTGCCAGCAGCTTAGTTACTAAATACGAGCAGTACTTC.

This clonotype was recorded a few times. The CDR3 DNA follows: TGTGCCAGCAAACGGACAGGGTTGGGCACAGATACGCAGTATTTT. Its translation: CASKRTGLGTDTQYF. The V call is TRBV6-6, the J call TRBJ2-3; 8 nucleotides align to TRBD1. This CDR3 has 15 amino acids. Looked up from germline, CDR1 is MNHNY and CDR2 is SVGAGI (reference sequence). Unmatched junction bases numbered 7, after V lost 7 bases and J lost 1 base.

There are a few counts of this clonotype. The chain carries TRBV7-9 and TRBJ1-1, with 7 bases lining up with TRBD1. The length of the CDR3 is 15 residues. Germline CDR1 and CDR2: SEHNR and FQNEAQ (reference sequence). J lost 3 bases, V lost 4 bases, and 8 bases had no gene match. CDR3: CASSSTGTVHTEAFF. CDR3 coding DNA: TGTGCCAGCAGCTCAACCGGGACAGTACACACTGAAGCTTTCTTT.

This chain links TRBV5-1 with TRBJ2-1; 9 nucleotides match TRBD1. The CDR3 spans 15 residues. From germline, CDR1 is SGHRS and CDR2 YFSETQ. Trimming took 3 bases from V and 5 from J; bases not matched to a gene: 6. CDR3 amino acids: CASSSGTGSNNEQFF. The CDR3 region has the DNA TGCGCCAGCAGCTCCGGGACAGGGTCTAACAATGAGCAGTTCTTC. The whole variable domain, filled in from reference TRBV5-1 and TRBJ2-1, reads KAGVTQTPRYLIKTRGQQVTLSCSPISGHRSVSWYQQTPGQGLQFLFEYFSETQRNKGNFPGRFSGRQFSNSRSEMNVSTLELGDSALYLCASSSGTGSNNEQFFGPGTRLTVL.

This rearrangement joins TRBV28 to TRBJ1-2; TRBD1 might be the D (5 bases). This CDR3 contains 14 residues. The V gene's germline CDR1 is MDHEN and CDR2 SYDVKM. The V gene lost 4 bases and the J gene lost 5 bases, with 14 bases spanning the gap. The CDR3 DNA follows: TGTGCCAGCAGTTCCCCTAGGACACGGTATGGCTACACCTTC. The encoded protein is CASSSPRTRYGYTF.

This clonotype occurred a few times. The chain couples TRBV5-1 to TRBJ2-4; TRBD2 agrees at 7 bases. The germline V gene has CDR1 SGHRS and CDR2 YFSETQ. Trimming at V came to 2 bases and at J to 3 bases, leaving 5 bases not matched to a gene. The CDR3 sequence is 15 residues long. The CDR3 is CASSFSGIDKNIQYF. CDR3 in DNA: TGCGCCAGCAGCTTCAGCGGGATTGACAAAAACATTCAGTACTTC.

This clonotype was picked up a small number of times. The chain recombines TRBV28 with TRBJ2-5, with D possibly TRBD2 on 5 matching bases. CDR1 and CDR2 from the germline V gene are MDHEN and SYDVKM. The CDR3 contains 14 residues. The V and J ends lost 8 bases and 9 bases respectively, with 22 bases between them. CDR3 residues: CASSVLPQRAAQYF. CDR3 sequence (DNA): TGTGCCAGCTCAGTTCTCCCCCAAAGAGCGGCCCAGTACTTC.

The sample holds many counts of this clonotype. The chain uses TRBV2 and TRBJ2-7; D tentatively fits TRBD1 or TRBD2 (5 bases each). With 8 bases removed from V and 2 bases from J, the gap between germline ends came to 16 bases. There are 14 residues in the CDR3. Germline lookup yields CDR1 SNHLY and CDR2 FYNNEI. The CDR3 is CASVLGRVAYEQYF. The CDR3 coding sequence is TGTGCCAGCGTGCTGGGGCGGGTAGCCTACGAGCAGTACTTC.

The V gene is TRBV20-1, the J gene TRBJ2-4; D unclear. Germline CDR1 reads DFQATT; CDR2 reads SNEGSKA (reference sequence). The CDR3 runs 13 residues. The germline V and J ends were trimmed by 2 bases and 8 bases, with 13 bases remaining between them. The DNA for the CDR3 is TGCAGTGCTAGAAAAGGAAGCAACTACATTCAGTACTTC. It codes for CSARKGSNYIQYF.

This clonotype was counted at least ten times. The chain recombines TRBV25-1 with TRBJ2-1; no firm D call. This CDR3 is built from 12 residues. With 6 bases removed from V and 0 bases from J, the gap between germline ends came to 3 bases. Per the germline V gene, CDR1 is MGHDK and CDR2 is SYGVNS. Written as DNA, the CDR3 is TGTGCCAGCAGCGGCTCCTACAATGAGCAGTTCTTC. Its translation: CASSGSYNEQFF.

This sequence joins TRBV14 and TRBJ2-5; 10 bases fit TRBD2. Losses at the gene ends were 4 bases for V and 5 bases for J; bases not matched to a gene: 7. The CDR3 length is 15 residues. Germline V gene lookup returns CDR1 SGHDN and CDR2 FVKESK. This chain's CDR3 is CASSRLLAGEETQYF. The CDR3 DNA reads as TGTGCCAGCAGCCGCCTCCTAGCGGGAGAGGAGACCCAGTACTTC.

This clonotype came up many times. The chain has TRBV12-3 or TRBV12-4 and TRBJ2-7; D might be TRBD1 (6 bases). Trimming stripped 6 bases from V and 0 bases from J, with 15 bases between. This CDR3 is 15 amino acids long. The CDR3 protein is CASSPQTGSSYEQYF. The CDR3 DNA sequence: TGTGCCAGCAGCCCCCAGACAGGCAGCTCCTACGAGCAGTACTTC.